This T cell receptor (beta chain) was identified during a study of T cell changes during pregnancy in multiple sclerosis. The table lists this clone with a count of one. The assay was immunoSEQ multiplex PCR, and TCRdb's table has in-frame clones only and misses some. The sample lists more than 30,000 clones, almost 95% occurring once. This CDR3 contains 14 residues. J gave up 3 bases and V 0 bases, and 0 bases lay outside the gene matches. Per germline, CDR1 SGHTA and CDR2 FQGNSA. The chain is built from TRBV7-2 and TRBJ2-7; 9 positions match TRBD2. What was sequenced was PBMCs (not recorded whether the cells were cultured). The sequence was obtained from a female donor with multiple sclerosis, enrolled in a pregnancy study. The CDR3 is CASSLASGSYEQYF. The CDR3 DNA is TGTGCCAGCAGCTTAGCTAGCGGGAGCTACGAGCAGTACTTC.